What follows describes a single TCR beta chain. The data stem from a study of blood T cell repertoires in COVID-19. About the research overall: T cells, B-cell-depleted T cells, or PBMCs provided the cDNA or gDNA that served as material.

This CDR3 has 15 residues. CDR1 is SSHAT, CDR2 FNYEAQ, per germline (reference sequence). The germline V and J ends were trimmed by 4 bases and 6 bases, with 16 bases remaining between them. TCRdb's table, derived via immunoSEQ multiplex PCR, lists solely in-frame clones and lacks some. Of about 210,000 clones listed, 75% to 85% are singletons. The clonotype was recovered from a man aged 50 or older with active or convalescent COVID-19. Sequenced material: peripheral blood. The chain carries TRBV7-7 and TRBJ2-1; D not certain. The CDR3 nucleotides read TGTGCCAGCAGCTCCGGAAGTGGAGCCTCCAATGAGCAGTTCTTC. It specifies CASSSGSGASNEQFF.